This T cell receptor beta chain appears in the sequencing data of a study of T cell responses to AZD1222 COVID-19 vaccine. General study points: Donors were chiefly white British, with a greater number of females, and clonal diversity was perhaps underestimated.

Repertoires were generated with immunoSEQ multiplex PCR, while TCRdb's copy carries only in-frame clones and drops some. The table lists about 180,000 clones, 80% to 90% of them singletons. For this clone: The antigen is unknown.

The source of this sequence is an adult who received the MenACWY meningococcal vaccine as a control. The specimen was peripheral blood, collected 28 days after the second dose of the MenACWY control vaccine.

The CDR3 DNA reads as TGTGCCAGCAGCTTGCTTGGACAAAGGTACGAGCAGTACTTC. This sequence encodes CASSLLGQRYEQYF. This chain connects TRBV5-6 to TRBJ2-7; possible D gene TRBD1, 5 bases. V was clipped by 1 base and J by 4 bases, with 12 bases between them. Germline V gene lookup returns CDR1 SGHDT and CDR2 YYEEEE. This CDR3 has 14 amino acids.